A single sample gave rise to the 22 T cell receptor beta chains below, sequenced in a study of CD8 T cells in ankylosing spondylitis. Each CDR3 protein gets one entry after TCRdb re-called the 5' RACE reads with MiXCR. The sample gives about 840,000 distinct CDR3 sequences, about 11% of which show up once; 0.51% is in the top ten. For these TCRs, the target antigens are not known. Overall study findings and caveats: There was a TCR beta motif, made of roughly eight highly homologous variants, that appeared characteristic of ankylosing spondylitis blood.

Sequenced: blood, either unsorted or a sorted T cell fraction (not recorded which). These receptors originate from a male donor with ankylosing spondylitis.

This clonotype was seen more than once but under ten times. This sequence may be a read error, since a much larger clone differs from it by one base. V and J are TRBV5-1 and TRBJ1-1; 7 bases match TRBD1. This CDR3 contains 14 residues. After removal of 2 bases from V and 1 base from J, the junction contained 2 bases not matched to a gene. Germline V gene lookup returns CDR1 SGHRS and CDR2 YFSETQ. The chain's CDR3 is CASSFDRANTEAFF. The CDR3 DNA reads TGCGCCAGCAGCTTCGACAGGGCGAACACTGAAGCTTTCTTT.

V usage is TRBV20-1 and J usage is TRBJ1-6; no clear D gene. Germline CDR1 is DFQATT and CDR2 is SNEGSKA (reference sequence). The V gene lost 6 bases and the J gene lost 7 bases, with 16 bases spanning the gap. This CDR3 region has 14 residues. The CDR3 reads CSAPPEGGNSPLHF. The CDR3, as DNA: TGCAGTGCCCCCCCCGAGGGAGGGAATTCACCCCTCCACTTT.

This clonotype was seen only a few times. The chain carries TRBV18 and TRBJ1-5; maybe TRBD1 (6 bases). V was pared by 3 bases and J by 4 bases, with 13 bases between. Per germline, CDR1 KGHSH and CDR2 LQKENI. This CDR3 is 15 amino acids long. The CDR3 is CASSPGGLGNQPQHF. CDR3 nucleotide sequence: TGTGCCAGCTCACCGGGGGGCCTGGGTAATCAGCCCCAGCATTTT.

The chain links TRBV5-1 to TRBJ1-5, with a tentative D call TRBD1 (6 bases). The germline V gene encodes CDR1 SGHRS and CDR2 YFSETQ. With 0 bases removed from V and 5 bases from J, the gap between germline ends came to 12 bases. This CDR3 has 15 amino acids. The CDR3 is CASSLAGTRDQPQHF. In DNA form, the CDR3 reads TGCGCCAGCAGCTTGGCAGGGACAAGGGATCAGCCCCAGCATTTT. The full variable domain, in which reference TRBV5-1 and TRBJ1-5 provide the parts outside the CDR3, is KAGVTQTPRYLIKTRGQQVTLSCSPISGHRSVSWYQQTPGQGLQFLFEYFSETQRNKGNFPGRFSGRQFSNSRSEMNVSTLELGDSALYLCASSLAGTRDQPQHFGDGTRLSIL.

The V call is TRBV20-1, the J call TRBJ1-2; 12 nucleotides line up with TRBD1. Trimming at V came to 6 bases and at J to 8 bases, leaving 7 bases not matched to a gene. Germline-derived CDR1 and CDR2 are DFQATT and SNEGSKA (reference sequence). The CDR3 loop spans 13 amino acids. CDR3 in DNA: TGCAGTGCCAGACGGGACAGGGGGCAAGGCTACACCTTC. Translating gives CSARRDRGQGYTF.

The rearrangement uses TRBV18 and TRBJ2-1; TRBD2 might be the D (5 bases). Trimming took 3 bases from V and 6 from J, leaving 24 bases between them. CDR3 length equals 18 residues. From germline, CDR1 is KGHSH and CDR2 LQKENI. CDR3 residues: CASSPGSVRGSGGNEQFF. The DNA of the CDR3 is TGTGCCAGCTCACCCGGATCGGTTAGAGGGAGCGGTGGCAATGAGCAGTTCTTC. The full variable domain, rest sourced from reference TRBV18 and TRBJ2-1, is NAGVMQNPRHLVRRRGQEARLRCSPMKGHSHVYWYRQLPEEGLKFMVYLQKENIIDESGMPKERFSAEFPKEGPSILRIQQVVRGDSAAYFCASSPGSVRGSGGNEQFFGPGTRLTVL.

This clonotype was seen repeatedly, ten times or more. A much larger clone lies one base from this, so it may be a read error. The V gene is TRBV7-2, the J gene TRBJ2-7, with 9 positions matching TRBD1. This CDR3 is 14 amino acids long. V dropped 3 bases and J dropped 3; count of bases not matched to a gene: 3. CDR1 and CDR2 from the germline V gene are SGHTA and FQGNSA. CDR3 bases: TGTGCCAGCAGCTTTGGGACAGGGTACTACGAGCAGTACTTC. Its translation: CASSFGTGYYEQYF.

This clonotype was found a few times. In DNA form, the CDR3 reads TGCAGTGCTAGAACGACAGGGGTAGGGGAGACCCAGTACTTC. Translating it yields CSARTTGVGETQYF. The chain employs TRBV20-1 and TRBJ2-5; 8 positions agree with TRBD1. The CDR3 extends over 14 amino acids. J lost 5 bases, V lost 2 bases, and 7 bases had no gene match. The germline V gene encodes CDR1 DFQATT and CDR2 SNEGSKA (reference sequence).

This clonotype was found many times. The chain links TRBV20-1 to TRBJ1-1, with D possibly matching TRBD1 (5 bases). Germline-derived CDR1 and CDR2 are DFQATT and SNEGSKA (reference sequence). With 0 bases removed from V and 1 base from J, the gap between germline ends came to 12 bases. This CDR3 comprises 15 residues. The chain's CDR3 is CSARDPGTANTEAFF. The CDR3 bases are TGCAGTGCTAGAGACCCTGGGACTGCGAACACTGAAGCTTTCTTT.

This clonotype was seen a few times. The chain has TRBV15 and TRBJ2-2; TRBD2 matches at 7 bases. Germline V gene sequence: CDR1 LNHNV, CDR2 YYDKDF (reference sequence). This CDR3 is 15 amino acids long. V was clipped by 5 bases and J by 6 bases; unmatched bases: 9. The chain's CDR3 is CATSGGGYYSGELFF. In DNA form, the CDR3 reads TGTGCCACCAGCGGCGGGGGTTATTACTCCGGGGAGCTGTTTTTT.

This clonotype came up many times. The chain combines TRBV29-1 with TRBJ2-5; D is uncertain. The CDR3 consists of 13 residues. Per the germline V gene, CDR1 is SQVTM and CDR2 is ANQGSEA. The V end lost 3 bases, the J end lost 5 bases, and 13 bases lay between the germline ends. The CDR3 DNA reads TGCAGCGTTGACGGCCATTCTGAGGAGACCCAGTACTTC. Residues: CSVDGHSEETQYF.

This clonotype appeared many times. The chain combines TRBV7-2 with TRBJ2-1; D gene uncertain. The germline V gene encodes CDR1 SGHTA and CDR2 FQGNSA. The CDR3 consists of 16 residues. V was shortened by 5 bases and J by 0 bases, with 14 bases between the two germline ends. The CDR3 sequence: CASSARASSSYNEQFF. The CDR3 DNA reads as TGTGCCAGCAGCGCACGAGCGTCGTCCTCCTACAATGAGCAGTTCTTC.

This clonotype was picked up a small number of times. The V call is TRBV2, the J call TRBJ2-5; tentatively, D is TRBD1 or TRBD2 (5 bases each). Trimming pared 4 bases from V and 4 bases from J, leaving 13 bases between. The CDR3 runs to 14 residues. Germline-derived CDR1 and CDR2 are SNHLY and FYNNEI. The CDR3 DNA sequence: TGTGCCAGCAGTGTGGGGGTTTCCGGAGAGACCCAGTACTTC. The encoded protein is CASSVGVSGETQYF.

This clonotype was recorded at least ten times. The chain has TRBV5-5 and TRBJ2-6; the D is unclear. Trimming took 4 bases from V and 5 from J, leaving 7 bases between them. CDR1 and CDR2 (germline): SGHKS, YYEKEE (reference sequence). This CDR3 has 13 residues. The CDR3 DNA sequence: TGTGCCAGCAGCCTACTATGGGCCAACGTCCTGACTTTC. It is translated as CASSLLWANVLTF.

This clonotype occurred many times. The chain joins TRBV5-1 to TRBJ2-1; TRBD2 matches at 10 bases. The V gene end was trimmed by 4 bases and the J gene end by 4 bases; junction bases not matched to a gene: 5. CDR3 size: 15 residues. CDR1 SGHRS and CDR2 YFSETQ come from the germline V gene. The CDR3 DNA follows: TGCGCCAGCAGCAGAAGGACTAGCGGTTACAATGAGCAGTTCTTC. Translation: CASSRRTSGYNEQFF.

This clonotype occurred a few times. The V call is TRBV20-1, the J call TRBJ2-1, with D perhaps matching TRBD1 (6 bases). Per germline, CDR1 DFQATT and CDR2 SNEGSKA (reference sequence). Trimming pared 5 bases from V and 9 bases from J, leaving 17 bases between. CDR3 size: 13 residues. The CDR3 loop is CSAPFTGLGEQFF. CDR3 coding DNA: TGCAGTGCTCCGTTCACAGGGCTCGGTGAGCAGTTCTTC.

A few counts support this clonotype. The rearrangement joins TRBV20-1 to TRBJ1-1; D call uncertain. The V end was cut by 6 bases, the J end by 4 bases, with 9 bases between. The CDR3 length is 11 residues. Per germline, CDR1 DFQATT and CDR2 SNEGSKA (reference sequence). CDR3 amino acids: CSAIESTEAFF. As DNA, the CDR3 is TGCAGTGCGATCGAGAGCACTGAAGCTTTCTTT.

The chain joins TRBV20-1 to TRBJ2-1; TRBD2 might be the D (5 bases). The germline CDR1 and CDR2 sequences are DFQATT and SNEGSKA (reference sequence). The CDR3 runs to 13 residues. Trimming took 5 bases from V and 9 from J, leaving 17 bases between them. This CDR3 reads CSAPLTKRAEQFF. The CDR3 coding sequence is TGCAGTGCTCCCTTGACTAAAAGGGCTGAGCAGTTCTTC.

This clonotype occurred a few times. This rearrangement joins TRBV29-1 to TRBJ2-7, with D maybe TRBD1 (6 bases). Trimming took off 5 bases at V and 0 bases at J, with 17 bases between the two ends. From germline, CDR1 is SQVTM and CDR2 ANQGSEA. This CDR3 is 15 amino acids long. For the CDR3, the DNA is TGCAGCGTTCAGGGGAAAAGAGGACTCTCCTACGAGCAGTACTTC. It codes for CSVQGKRGLSYEQYF.

The chain joins TRBV28 to TRBJ2-4; possibly TRBD1 for D (5 bases). The CDR3 covers 14 residues. Germline CDR1 and CDR2: MDHEN and SYDVKM. Trimming cost V 4 bases and J 7 bases, with 14 bases left between them. CDR3 protein: CASSSSRVGNIQYF. CDR3 coding DNA: TGTGCCAGCAGTTCGTCCAGGGTCGGGAACATTCAGTACTTC.

The rearrangement joins TRBV7-9 to TRBJ2-3; D is uncertain. Deletions cut 2 bases from V and 10 bases from J, with 10 bases between. The CDR3 totals 12 residues. Germline V gene lookup returns CDR1 SEHNR and CDR2 FQNEAQ (reference sequence). In nucleotides, the CDR3 is TGTGCCAGCAGCTTAATTTCCACCGCGCAGTATTTT. Its translation: CASSLISTAQYF.

The chain couples TRBV15 to TRBJ1-5, with a tentative D call TRBD1 (6 bases). Deletions cut 5 bases from V and 6 bases from J, with 14 bases between. Germline V lookup: CDR1 LNHNV, CDR2 YYDKDF (reference sequence). The CDR3 length is 14 residues. In DNA, the CDR3 is TGTGCCACCAGCGGAGGGGGGACGGCTCAGCCCCAGCATTTT. Translating it yields CATSGGGTAQPQHF.